The sequence of this T cell receptor beta chain was determined in a study of identifying expanded T cells in peripheral blood. V dropped 6 bases and J dropped 10; count of bases not matched to a gene: 5. This CDR3 contains 11 residues. Germline V gene lookup returns CDR1 MNHNS and CDR2 SASEGT. Profiled with immunoSEQ multiplex PCR; TCRdb holds only in-frame clones, not every one. The sample lists 55,000 to 80,000 clones, about 80% occurring once. Sequencing was done on a sample of blood. The sequence was collected from a person between 18 and 75 years old in good health. V and J are TRBV6-1 and TRBJ1-2, with TRBD1 matching 7 bases. DNA for the CDR3: TGTGCCAGCAGCGCTGACAGGGTCTACACCTTC. This gives the protein CASSADRVYTF.